This paragraph covers one T cell receptor (beta chain) sequence. Measured with immunoSEQ multiplex PCR; TCRdb has only the in-frame clones, and not every one. The sample holds fewer than 200,000 clones; roughly four fifths are singletons and the top ten take around 12%. CDR3 length: 16 amino acids. J was trimmed by 1 base and V by 5 bases; bases with no gene match: 6. CDR1 and CDR2 (germline): SGHAT, FQNNGV. This entry belongs to a study of blood T cell repertoires in COVID-19. Study-level information: The study drew acute and convalescent COVID-19 samples from the United States, Italy and Spain. Sources were T cells, B-cell-depleted T cells, or PBMCs; the material itself was cDNA or gDNA.

Across over 20 US areas, participants ranged in age from roughly 18 to 95 years. Sequenced sample: PBMCs or T cells enriched from blood (not recorded which). This receptor was obtained from a man in his forties or fifties who had recovered from COVID-19. This chain links TRBV11-2 with TRBJ2-7, with TRBD1 identical over 12 bases. In DNA, the CDR3 is TGTGCCAGCAGCCCATCGGGACAGGGGGCTTCCTACGAGCAGTACTTC. Translating gives CASSPSGQGASYEQYF.